There are many counts of the clone carrying this T cell receptor (beta chain). The antigen remains undetermined. The V gene's germline CDR1 is SGHNT and CDR2 YENEEA. The CDR3 covers 14 residues. Trimming shortened V by 2 bases and J by 1 base, and 7 bases separated the two germline ends. Molecules of cDNA were individually given unique molecular identifiers that were attached to them. MiXCR was run by TCRdb on the 5' RACE reads, yielding one entry per CDR3 protein. The repertoire has more than 95,000 distinct CDR3 sequences, more than 12% of them found once; the top ten carry around a fifth. The data belong to a study of early T cells in non-severe SARS-CoV-2 infection. Study overall: Sequencing was performed on bulk RNA from unsorted whole blood, leaving chains unpaired. Overall study results and limits: Comparison of clonotypes with VDJdb favored anti-spike CD8 responses while missing private and CD4 specificities.

The TCR comes from an adult who was a healthcare worker with PCR-confirmed SARS-CoV-2 infection or an uninfected control (not recorded which). V gene TRBV11-3 combines with J gene TRBJ2-3, with unresolved D. What was sequenced was whole blood. The CDR3 nucleotides are TGTGCCAGCAGCTTACGTGCGGGCACAGATACGCAGTATTTT. This translates into CASSLRAGTDTQYF.